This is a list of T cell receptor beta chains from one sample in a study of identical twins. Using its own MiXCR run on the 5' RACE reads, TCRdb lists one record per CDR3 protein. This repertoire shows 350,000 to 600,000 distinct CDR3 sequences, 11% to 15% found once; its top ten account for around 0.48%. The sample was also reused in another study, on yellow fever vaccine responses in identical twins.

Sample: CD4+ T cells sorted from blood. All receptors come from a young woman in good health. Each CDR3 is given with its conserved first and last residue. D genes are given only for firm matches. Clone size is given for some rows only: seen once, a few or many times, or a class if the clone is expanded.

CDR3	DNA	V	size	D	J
CASSFAGGGYTF	TGTGCCAGCAGTTTTGCGGGAGGTGGCTACACCTTC	TRBV27	few	.	TRBJ1-2
CASGTGGTGELFF	TGTGCCAGCGGGACAGGGGGCACCGGGGAGCTGTTTTTT	TRBV7-9	many	TRBD1	TRBJ2-2
CASSLGTGGAEAFF	TGCGCCAGCAGCTTGGGGACAGGGGGAGCTGAAGCTTTCTTT	TRBV5-1	.	TRBD1	TRBJ1-1
CSAKLADPSSYEQYF	TGCAGTGCTAAGCTAGCGGATCCGAGCTCCTACGAGCAGTACTTC	TRBV20-1	few	TRBD2	TRBJ2-7
CASSLSGGRETQYF	TGTGCCAGCAGTTTAAGCGGTGGACGAGAGACCCAGTACTTC	TRBV11-2	many	.	TRBJ2-5
CASSQGATVQFF	TGCGCCAGCAGCCAAGGGGCGACAGTGCAGTTCTTC	TRBV4-1	few	.	TRBJ2-1
CASTKLTGPYEQYF	TGTGCCAGCACCAAGCTAACAGGGCCCTACGAGCAGTACTTC	TRBV12-3/TRBV12-4	many	.	TRBJ2-7
CASSDSSGSVRADTQYF	TGTGCCAGCAGTGATTCTAGCGGGAGTGTTCGCGCAGATACGCAGTATTTT	TRBV6-4	once	TRBD2	TRBJ2-3
CASSGGTSGLETQYF	TGCGCCAGCAGCGGCGGGACTAGCGGGTTGGAGACCCAGTACTTC	TRBV5-1	.	TRBD2	TRBJ2-5
CASSPRQGEVRYEQYF	TGTGCCAGCAGTCCACGACAGGGAGAGGTTCGCTACGAGCAGTACTTC	TRBV27	.	TRBD1	TRBJ2-7
CAQQRGGRTENEQFF	TGTGCCCAACAGCGGGGGGGCCGAACGGAGAATGAGCAGTTCTTC	TRBV30	few	TRBD2	TRBJ2-1
CASSLTSASTDTQYF	TGTGCCAGCAGTCTTACTAGCGCTAGCACAGATACGCAGTATTTT	TRBV12-3/TRBV12-4	many	TRBD2	TRBJ2-3
CAITQGWNTEAFF	TGTGCCATCACACAGGGCTGGAACACTGAAGCTTTCTTT	TRBV10-3	few	.	TRBJ1-1
CASSRPQETQYF	TGTGCCAGCAGCAGACCCCAAGAGACCCAGTACTTC	TRBV7-2	many	.	TRBJ2-5
CASRNSRQFF	TGTGCCAGCAGAAACTCAAGGCAGTTCTTC	TRBV6-1	.	.	TRBJ2-1
CASSLRGGLADTQYF	TGTGCCAGCAGCTTAAGAGGGGGCCTCGCAGATACGCAGTATTTT	TRBV7-3	.	TRBD1	TRBJ2-3
CASSMDFGRVEDTQYF	TGTGCCAGTAGTATGGATTTCGGCAGGGTAGAAGATACGCAGTATTTT	TRBV19	.	.	TRBJ2-3
CATSDSLNSPLHF	TGTGCCACAAGCGACAGCCTAAATTCACCCCTCCACTTT	TRBV19	.	.	TRBJ1-6
CASSLWTNYEQYF	TGTGCCAGCAGCTTATGGACGAACTACGAGCAGTACTTC	TRBV7-2	few	.	TRBJ2-7
CARDTTGAYEQFF	TGTGCCAGGGACACCACTGGGGCCTATGAGCAGTTCTTC	TRBV5-6	.	.	TRBJ2-1
CASSLVGTGADTQYF	TGCGCCAGCAGCTTGGTAGGCACAGGAGCGGATACGCAGTATTTT	TRBV5-1	.	.	TRBJ2-3
CASSTRTGGMETQYF	TGTGCCAGCAGTACTCGGACAGGGGGCATGGAGACCCAGTACTTC	TRBV6-5	many	TRBD1	TRBJ2-5
CASSQDRVINEQFF	TGCGCCAGCAGCCAAGACAGGGTTATCAATGAGCAGTTCTTC	TRBV4-3	.	.	TRBJ2-1
CATSREAGSLGEQFF	TGTGCCACCAGCAGAGAAGCGGGAAGTTTGGGTGAGCAGTTCTTC	TRBV15	few	TRBD2	TRBJ2-1
CASSLQGGGANVLTF	TGTGCCAGCAGTTTACAGGGGGGAGGGGCCAACGTCCTGACTTTC	TRBV7-2	.	TRBD1	TRBJ2-6
CASSFKGVTEAFF	TGTGCCAGCAGTTTCAAGGGTGTCACTGAAGCTTTCTTT	TRBV12-3/TRBV12-4	few	.	TRBJ1-1
CASSGDSYQETQYF	TGTGCCAGCAGTGGCGACAGCTACCAAGAGACCCAGTACTTC	TRBV12-3/TRBV12-4	.	.	TRBJ2-5
CSVEKGDPTGELFF	TGCAGCGTTGAAAAAGGAGACCCGACCGGGGAGCTGTTTTTT	TRBV29-1	many	.	TRBJ2-2
CASSSKGPHYGYTF	TGTGCCAGCAGCTCGAAGGGACCGCACTATGGCTACACCTTC	TRBV7-3	many	.	TRBJ1-2
CASSPNSDSLTYEQYF	TGTGCCAGCAGCCCCAACTCGGACAGCCTTACCTACGAGCAGTACTTC	TRBV6-2/TRBV6-3	few	.	TRBJ2-7